Presented here are 8 T cell receptor beta chains from one specimen sequenced in a study of blood T cell repertoires in COVID-19. Repertoires were generated with immunoSEQ multiplex PCR, while TCRdb's copy carries only in-frame clones and drops some. The sample shows about 62,000 clones, roughly 89% of them seen only once. The sample consisted of peripheral blood. All receptors derive from a human donor in a cohort sampled during active COVID-19.

On this clone itself: The junction does not match germline at one end; this may be a read error. This chain connects TRBV12-5 to TRBJ2-7; 11 bases align to TRBD2. Germline CDR1 is LGHNT and CDR2 is FRNRAP. The length of the CDR3 is 17 residues. In DNA form, the CDR3 reads TGTGCTTGTGGGGGGGGGACTAGCGGACGAAGCTCCTACGAGCAGTACTTC. Translating it yields CACGGGTSGRSSYEQYF.

This clone was seen only a few times. The rearrangement joins TRBV6-5 to TRBJ1-2; TRBD1 agrees at 8 bases. Germline V CDR1 and CDR2: MNHEY, SVGAGI. Unmatched junction bases numbered 2, after V lost 5 bases and J lost 6 bases. This CDR3 has 12 residues. CDR3: CASSLQGDGYTF. In DNA form, the CDR3 reads TGTGCCAGCAGTCTACAGGGGGATGGCTACACCTTC.

The chain uses TRBV11-2 and TRBJ2-2, with a possible D match to TRBD2 (6 bases). V was pared by 1 base and J by 3 bases, with 12 bases between. The germline CDR1 and CDR2 sequences are SGHAT and FQNNGV. The CDR3 sequence is 16 residues long. CDR3 in amino acids: CASSLGWRGDTGELFF. The CDR3 nucleotides read TGTGCCAGCAGCTTAGGGTGGAGGGGAGACACCGGGGAGCTGTTTTTT.

The gene calls are TRBV6-1 and TRBJ2-3; D is unclear. The ends were cut back, 6 bases at V and 5 bases at J, with 12 bases in the middle. From germline, CDR1 is MNHNS and CDR2 SASEGT. The CDR3 runs to 13 residues. CDR3 residues: CASRIPPGDTQYF. The CDR3 DNA is TGTGCCAGCAGGATCCCTCCAGGAGATACGCAGTATTTT.

J is TRBJ2-2 and V is TRBV5-1; D possibly corresponds to TRBD1 (6 bases). The germline V and J ends were trimmed by 4 bases and 5 bases, with 12 bases remaining between them. The CDR3 sequence is 14 residues long. The germline V gene has CDR1 SGHRS and CDR2 YFSETQ. In DNA, the CDR3 is TGCGCCAGCAGCCCGGACAGCGCAACCGGGGAGCTGTTTTTT. Translating gives CASSPDSATGELFF.

CDR3 in amino acids: CASSTPGQGAHEQFF. CDR3 bases: TGTGCCAGCAGTACCCCGGGGCAGGGGGCCCATGAGCAGTTCTTC. The chain couples TRBV28 to TRBJ2-1, with 8 bases fitting TRBD1. Germline trimming cut 5 bases from V and 8 bases from J; bases unmatched to any gene: 11. CDR3 size: 15 residues. Germline V gene lookup returns CDR1 MDHEN and CDR2 SYDVKM.

The chain links TRBV30 to TRBJ2-3; 12 bases are shared with TRBD2. Unmatched junction bases numbered 3, after V lost 5 bases and J lost 0 bases. CDR3 length: 15 residues. From germline, CDR1 is GTSNPN and CDR2 SVGIG (reference sequence). In DNA, the CDR3 is TGTGCCTGGGGACTAGCGGGAAGGAGCACAGATACGCAGTATTTT. Its protein product is CAWGLAGRSTDTQYF. The complete variable domain, with remaining parts taken from reference TRBV30 and TRBJ2-3, reads SQTIHQWPATLVQPVGSPLSLECTVEGTSNPNLYWYRQAAGRGLQLLFYSVGIGQISSEVPQNLSASRPQDRQFILSSKKLLLSDSGFYLCAWGLAGRSTDTQYFGPGTRLTVL.

V gene TRBV11-2 combines with J gene TRBJ2-2; D unresolved. The CDR3 contains 15 residues. Germline assignment: CDR1 SGHAT and CDR2 FQNNGV. The ends were cut back, 0 bases at V and 4 bases at J, with 9 bases in the middle. In nucleotides, the CDR3 is TGTGCCAGCAGCTTAGATACAGCCCGCACCGGGGAGCTGTTTTTT. Its protein product is CASSLDTARTGELFF. Combining the CDR3 with reference TRBV11-2 and TRBJ2-2 gives the whole variable domain EAGVAQSPRYKIIEKRQSVAFWCNPISGHATLYWYQQILGQGPKLLIQFQNNGVVDDSQLPKDRFSAERLKGVDSTLKIQPAKLEDSAVYLCASSLDTARTGELFFGEGSRLTVL.